What follows are 5 T cell receptor beta chains derived from one specimen sequenced in a study of blood T cell repertoires in COVID-19. Measured with immunoSEQ multiplex PCR; TCRdb has only the in-frame clones, and not every one. The sample holds around 140,000 clones, 85% to 90% seen once. Source material: peripheral blood. These receptors came from a woman aged 60 to 75 with acute or convalescent COVID-19.

The chain employs TRBV4-1 and TRBJ2-5; no definite D call. V lost 4 bases, J lost 5 bases, and 17 bases lay in between. In germline, CDR1 is MGHRA, CDR2 YSYEKL. This CDR3 is 15 amino acids long. The CDR3: CASSPGPLSRETQYF. In DNA form, the CDR3 reads TGCGCCAGCAGCCCAGGTCCCTTGAGCAGGGAGACCCAGTACTTC.

The chain uses TRBV19 and TRBJ1-6, with a weak D call TRBD1 (6 bases). The CDR3 covers 16 residues. V was pared by 7 bases and J by 3 bases, with 16 bases between. Germline CDR1 and CDR2: LNHDA and SQIVND (reference sequence). The CDR3 bases are TGTGCCAGTACCCCTTTCGCAGGGGTCTATAATTCACCCCTCCACTTT. It yields the protein CASTPFAGVYNSPLHF.

The chain uses TRBV18 and TRBJ1-6; D not resolved. V shed 1 base and J shed 7 bases, with 5 bases lying between them. This CDR3 has 13 amino acids. The germline V gene encodes CDR1 KGHSH and CDR2 LQKENI. The CDR3 nucleotides read TGTGCCAGCTCACCACAAGCCAATTCACCCCTCCACTTT. Translated, it gives CASSPQANSPLHF.

This clone was counted a few times. The chain combines TRBV6-6 with TRBJ1-5, with 8 nucleotides matching TRBD1. The germline gives CDR1 MNHNY, CDR2 SVGAGI (reference sequence). CDR3 size: 17 residues. Losses at the gene ends were 5 bases for V and 2 bases for J; bases not matched to a gene: 11. Written as DNA, the CDR3 is TGTGCCAGCAGTCGGACAGGGATGACGTTGGGCAATCAGCCCCAGCATTTT. Translated, it gives CASSRTGMTLGNQPQHF.

This chain links TRBV9 with TRBJ2-6; D unclear. The CDR3 runs to 18 residues. From germline, CDR1 is SGDLS and CDR2 YYNGEE. The ends were cut back, 3 bases at V and 0 bases at J, with 16 bases in the middle. In DNA form, the CDR3 reads TGTGCCAGCAGCGCTCACCCGGCGAGGAGCTCTGGGGCCAACGTCCTGACTTTC. This codes for CASSAHPARSSGANVLTF. Based on the CDR3 plus reference TRBV9 and TRBJ2-6, the full variable domain is DSGVTQTPKHLITATGQRVTLRCSPRSGDLSVYWYQQSLDQGLQFLIQYYNGEERAKGNILERFSAQQFPDLHSELNLSSLELGDSALYFCASSAHPARSSGANVLTFGAGSRLTVL.